The clone carrying this TCR beta chain is medium-sized. This beta chain represents an off-target read in a library built for alpha chains; its size is of limited meaning. Indicated time point: sample taken at primary tumor resection. Whole RNA, isolated from tumor, nontumor lung or frozen PBMC, was sequenced without prior sorting. All TCR cDNA molecules were individually tagged with a unique molecular identifier. One entry per CDR3 protein, called by TCRdb with MiXCR from the 5' RACE reads. The sample yields a few thousand distinct CDR3 sequences, roughly 9% seen once. These data are taken from a study of spatial heterogeneity in lung cancer. Study details: Consistently, beta-chain sequences turned up in larger numbers than alpha-chain sequences did. Mean representation of each unique TCR and UMI combination in the raw reads exceeded 9.5 occurrences.

Germline CDR1 reads SEHNR; CDR2 reads FQNEAQ (reference sequence). V shed 3 bases and J 4 bases; nucleotides not matched to a gene: 9. This CDR3 has 16 residues. The TCR originated in a male donor with early-stage non-small cell lung cancer. The source material was normal lung tissue next to the tumor, sampled at surgery. V and J are TRBV7-9 and TRBJ2-5; TRBD1 matches 9 bases. This CDR3 is CASSFSGQGGGETQYF. Written as DNA, the CDR3 is TGTGCCAGCAGCTTCTCGGGACAGGGCGGGGGAGAGACCCAGTACTTC.